The next 11 T cell receptor beta chains were all read from a single sample in a study of beta chain features in type 1 diabetes. Reverse transcription of all isolated RNA meant that expressed TCRB transcripts were sequenced. Sequenced by immunoSEQ multiplex PCR; TCRdb stores in-frame clones only, minus some. In the table there are some 410,000 clones, around 14% of which are singletons. Input material: naive CD4+ T cells from blood. The receptors come from a man aged 25 to 40 in good health.

This clone was found a few times. The chain combines TRBV10-3 with TRBJ2-5; possibly TRBD2 for D (6 bases). Germline CDR1 reads ENHRY; CDR2 reads SYGVKD. The V end lost 0 bases, the J end lost 4 bases, and 12 bases lay between the germline ends. The CDR3 runs to 15 residues. CDR3 in DNA: TGTGCCATCAGTGAGTCGGGGGGTCTCGGAGAGACCCAGTACTTC. As protein: CAISESGGLGETQYF.

This clone was seen a few times. The chain uses TRBV7-3 and TRBJ2-1, with 8 bases matching TRBD1. V shed 6 bases and J 7 bases; nucleotides not matched to a gene: 11. Germline CDR1 reads SGHTA; CDR2 reads FQGTGA. This CDR3 spans 15 amino acids. Here the CDR3 reads CASSLDRGSVNEQFF. The CDR3 coding sequence is TGTGCCAGCAGTTTAGACAGGGGTTCGGTGAATGAGCAGTTCTTC.

This clone was seen only a few times. The V and J genes are TRBV4-1 and TRBJ1-2; D is possibly TRBD1 (6 bases). Trimming took 1 base from V and 2 from J, leaving 11 bases between them. Germline assignment: CDR1 MGHRA and CDR2 YSYEKL. The CDR3 extends over 15 amino acids. CDR3 region: CASSQGNRANYGYTF. CDR3 DNA: TGCGCCAGCAGCCAAGGTAACAGGGCGAACTATGGCTACACCTTC.

This clone was observed a handful of times. J is TRBJ2-5 and V is TRBV7-6, with 10 positions matching TRBD2. Unmatched junction bases numbered 10, after V lost 1 base and J lost 5 bases. CDR1 and CDR2 from the germline V gene are SGHVS and FNYEAQ. The CDR3 extends over 17 amino acids. The DNA of the CDR3 is TGTGCCAGCAGCTTAGGCACCAGCGGGGGGGCCGGGGAGACCCAGTACTTC. Protein sequence: CASSLGTSGGAGETQYF.

In this sample, this clone turned up a few times. The chain couples TRBV9 to TRBJ2-1, with a tentative D call TRBD2 (6 bases). This CDR3 is built from 15 residues. CDR1 and CDR2 from the germline V gene are SGDLS and YYNGEE. Trimming took 1 base from V and 6 from J, leaving 14 bases between them. CDR3 nucleotide sequence: TGTGCCAGCAGCGTAACTAGCTCAAATTTCAATGAGCAGTTCTTC. It codes for CASSVTSSNFNEQFF.

The chain couples TRBV2 to TRBJ1-4, with D tentatively TRBD1 (5 bases). The germline V gene encodes CDR1 SNHLY and CDR2 FYNNEI. This CDR3 is 13 amino acids long. V gave up 5 bases and J gave up 14 bases, with 18 bases separating them. CDR3 DNA sequence: TGTGCCAGCAGTCAAACCAGGGAGGGTAGGCTGTTTTTT. It encodes CASSQTREGRLFF.

This clone was counted a few times. The V call is TRBV29-1, the J call TRBJ2-5; weak D call: TRBD2 (6 bases). This CDR3 has 14 amino acids. V was trimmed by 3 bases and J by 1 base, leaving 12 bases between them. Germline V gene data show CDR1 as SQVTM and CDR2 as ANQGSEA. The CDR3 spells CSVEMRDSQETQYF. CDR3 nucleotides: TGCAGCGTTGAGATGCGGGACTCCCAAGAGACCCAGTACTTC.

The chain has TRBV5-4 and TRBJ1-2; perhaps TRBD1 as D (5 bases). Germline V gene data show CDR1 as SGHNT and CDR2 as YYREEE (reference sequence). The germline V and J ends were trimmed by 9 bases and 4 bases, with 19 bases remaining between them. The CDR3 has 14 amino acids. Here the CDR3 reads CATFRDVEGYGYTF. The CDR3 coding sequence is TGTGCCACCTTCAGGGACGTGGAAGGCTATGGCTACACCTTC.

The V gene is TRBV5-4, the J gene TRBJ2-1; 8 nucleotides align to TRBD2. The CDR3 runs 14 residues. CDR1 is SGHNT and CDR2 is YYREEE in the germline V gene (reference sequence). V shed 4 bases, J shed 13 bases, and the junction held 13 bases outside the gene matches. Here the CDR3 reads CASSPSVGAGEQFF. The CDR3 DNA reads as TGTGCCAGCAGCCCGTCCGTGGGAGCGGGAGAACAGTTCTTC.

The chain uses TRBV4-1 and TRBJ2-4; either TRBD1 or TRBD2 may fit D (5 bases each). Germline V CDR1 and CDR2: MGHRA, YSYEKL. V gave up 1 base and J gave up 1 base, with 17 bases separating them. This CDR3 comprises 18 residues. In nucleotides, the CDR3 is TGCGCCAGCAGCCAAGGAAACCAGGGACCGAGGGCCAAAAACATTCAGTACTTC. This sequence encodes CASSQGNQGPRAKNIQYF.

This clone was counted a few times. The gene calls are TRBV5-1 and TRBJ2-1, with D perhaps given as TRBD1 or TRBD2 (5 bases each). CDR1 and CDR2 (germline): SGHRS, YFSETQ. This CDR3 region has 13 residues. Trimming cost V 0 bases and J 8 bases, with 9 bases left between them. CDR3 coding DNA: TGCGCCAGCAGCTTGGGCCGGGGCGATGAGCAGTTCTTC. This encodes CASSLGRGDEQFF.